These 4 T cell receptor beta chains were sequenced from one sample in a study of technical replicates of blood from a few donors. Assay used: immunoSEQ multiplex PCR; TCRdb lists only in-frame clones, some missing. This sample has 50,000 to 80,000 clones, with roughly 88% found just once. Specimen: PBMCs. Receptor source: a human donor in good health. Some clones in this sample may be carry-over from other donors' samples.

As concerns this clone: A read error may produce the germline difference seen at one junction end. J is TRBJ1-1 and V is TRBV10-3; D is unresolved. This CDR3 contains 14 residues. CDR1 and CDR2 from the germline V gene are ENHRY and SYGVKD. CDR3 nucleotides: TGTGCCATCAGTGTCCGCGGGGAGAACGCTGAAGCTTTCTTT. This codes for CAISVRGENAEAFF.

This rearrangement joins TRBV30 to TRBJ1-5; the match to TRBD1 covers 9 bases. J gave up 5 bases and V 2 bases, and 4 bases lay outside the gene matches. The CDR3 is made up of 14 amino acids. Germline CDR1 reads GTSNPN; CDR2 reads SVGIG (reference sequence). CDR3 in DNA: TGTGCCTGGAGTATAACAGGGGGCCATCAGCCCCAGCATTTT. It yields the protein CAWSITGGHQPQHF.

This rearrangement joins TRBV5-4 to TRBJ1-1; TRBD1 might be the D (6 bases). CDR3 length: 15 residues. V was pared by 4 bases and J by 1 base, with 14 bases between. Germline V gene data show CDR1 as SGHNT and CDR2 as YYREEE (reference sequence). The CDR3 DNA reads as TGTGCCAGCAGCAAATCAGGGGTTTCGAACACTGAAGCTTTCTTT. Translated: CASSKSGVSNTEAFF. Based on the CDR3 plus reference TRBV5-4 and TRBJ1-1, the full variable domain is ETGVTQSPTHLIKTRGQQVTLRCSSQSGHNTVSWYQQALGQGPQFIFQYYREEENGRGNFPPRFSGLQFPNYSSELNVNALELDDSALYLCASSKSGVSNTEAFFGQGTRLTVV.

This chain links TRBV5-1 with TRBJ2-7; the D is unclear. This CDR3 has 13 residues. Germline lookup yields CDR1 SGHRS and CDR2 YFSETQ. The germline V and J ends were trimmed by 0 bases and 3 bases, with 7 bases remaining between them. CDR3 nucleotide sequence: TGCGCCAGCAGCTTGGAAGCCGTCTACGAGCAGTACTTC. Its translation is CASSLEAVYEQYF. The variable domain in full, completed from reference TRBV5-1 and TRBJ2-7, reads KAGVTQTPRYLIKTRGQQVTLSCSPISGHRSVSWYQQTPGQGLQFLFEYFSETQRNKGNFPGRFSGRQFSNSRSEMNVSTLELGDSALYLCASSLEAVYEQYFGPGTRLTVT.